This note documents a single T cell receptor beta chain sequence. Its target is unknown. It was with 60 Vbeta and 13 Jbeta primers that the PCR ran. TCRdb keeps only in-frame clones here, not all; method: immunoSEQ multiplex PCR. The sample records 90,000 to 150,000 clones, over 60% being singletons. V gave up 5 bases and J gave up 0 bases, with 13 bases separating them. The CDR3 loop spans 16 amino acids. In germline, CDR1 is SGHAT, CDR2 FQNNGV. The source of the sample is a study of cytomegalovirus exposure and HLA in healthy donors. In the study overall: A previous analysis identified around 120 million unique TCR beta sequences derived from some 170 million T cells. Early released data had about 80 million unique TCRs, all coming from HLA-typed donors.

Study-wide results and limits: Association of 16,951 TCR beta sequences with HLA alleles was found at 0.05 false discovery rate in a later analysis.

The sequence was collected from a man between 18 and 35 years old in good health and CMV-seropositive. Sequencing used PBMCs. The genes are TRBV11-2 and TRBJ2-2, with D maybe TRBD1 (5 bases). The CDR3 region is CASSPLVRANTGELFF. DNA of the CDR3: TGTGCCAGCAGCCCCCTTGTCAGGGCGAACACCGGGGAGCTGTTTTTT.